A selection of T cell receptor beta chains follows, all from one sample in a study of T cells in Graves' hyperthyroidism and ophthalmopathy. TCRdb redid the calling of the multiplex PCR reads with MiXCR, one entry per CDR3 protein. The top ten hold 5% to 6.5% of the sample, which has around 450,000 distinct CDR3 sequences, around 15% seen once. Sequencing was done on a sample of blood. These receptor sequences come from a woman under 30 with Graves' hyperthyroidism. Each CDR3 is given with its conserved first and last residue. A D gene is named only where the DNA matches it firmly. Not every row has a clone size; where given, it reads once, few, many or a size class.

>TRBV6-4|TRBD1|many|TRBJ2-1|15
CASSAETGGNGEQFF
TGTGCCAGCAGTGCCGAGACAGGGGGCAACGGTGAGCAGTTCTTC
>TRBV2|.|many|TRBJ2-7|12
CASGASQYEQYF
TGTGCCAGCGGGGCCAGTCAGTACGAGCAGTACTTC
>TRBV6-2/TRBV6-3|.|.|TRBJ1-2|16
CASSYSKDRLNYGYTF
TGTGCCAGCAGTTACTCGAAGGACCGTTTGAACTATGGCTACACCTTC
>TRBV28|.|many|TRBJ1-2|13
CASSSTDNYGYTF
TGTGCCAGCAGTTCGACGGACAACTATGGCTACACCTTC
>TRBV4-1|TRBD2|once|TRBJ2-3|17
CASSQEGGGGGTDTQYF
TGCGCCAGCAGCCAAGAAGGCGGCGGGGGAGGCACAGATACGCAGTATTTT
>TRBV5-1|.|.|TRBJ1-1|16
CASSLDRAVLNTEAFF
TGCGCCAGCAGCTTGGATAGGGCAGTTCTGAACACTGAAGCTTTCTTT
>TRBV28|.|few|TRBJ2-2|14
CASRSRERTGELFF
TGTGCCAGCAGGAGCAGGGAGAGAACCGGGGAGCTGTTTTTT
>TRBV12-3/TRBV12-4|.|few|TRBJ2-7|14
CASSFETPTYEQYF
TGTGCCAGCAGTTTTGAGACACCAACCTACGAGCAGTACTTC
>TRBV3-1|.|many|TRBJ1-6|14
CASSHTAYNSPLHF
TGTGCCAGCAGCCATACAGCCTATAATTCACCCCTCCACTTT
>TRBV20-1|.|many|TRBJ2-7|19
CSARSPVGGAGVFSYEQYF
TGCAGTGCTAGAAGTCCGGTGGGTGGTGCAGGGGTCTTTTCCTACGAGCAGTACTTC
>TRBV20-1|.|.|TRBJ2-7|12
CSARAEDYEQYF
TGCAGTGCTAGAGCAGAGGACTACGAGCAGTACTTC
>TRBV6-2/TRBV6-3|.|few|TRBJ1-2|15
CASSYSRKGNYGYTF
TGTGCCAGCAGTTATTCGAGAAAGGGTAACTATGGCTACACCTTC
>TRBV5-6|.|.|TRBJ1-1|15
CASSLPGTANTEAFF
TGTGCCAGCAGCTTACCTGGGACGGCGAACACTGAAGCTTTCTTT
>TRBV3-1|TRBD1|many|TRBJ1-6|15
CASSQVQGVGSPLHF
TGTGCCAGCAGCCAAGTGCAGGGGGTCGGATCACCCCTCCACTTT
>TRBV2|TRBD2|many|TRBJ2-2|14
CASSAGLGTGELFF
TGTGCCAGCAGCGCGGGACTAGGAACCGGGGAGCTGTTTTTT
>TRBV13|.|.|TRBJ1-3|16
CASSSTRTRRRDTIYF
TGTGCCAGCAGCTCAACTCGGACTAGAAGGAGGGACACCATATATTTT
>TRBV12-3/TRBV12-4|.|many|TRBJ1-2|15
CASSPSRRGAYGYTF
TGTGCCAGCAGTCCTAGCCGACGGGGGGCCTATGGCTACACCTTC
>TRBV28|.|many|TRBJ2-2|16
CASSLSSGLGAGELFF
TGTGCCAGCAGTTTATCGAGTGGGCTCGGGGCCGGGGAGCTGTTTTTT
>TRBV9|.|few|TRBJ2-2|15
CASSVATRDSGELFF
TGTGCCAGCAGCGTAGCTACTAGGGATTCCGGGGAGCTGTTTTTT
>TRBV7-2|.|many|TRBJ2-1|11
CASSNIRDFFF
TGTGCCAGCAGCAACATACGGGACTTCTTCTTC
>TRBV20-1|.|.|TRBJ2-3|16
CSARRGTGDSTDTQYF
TGCAGTGCTAGGCGAGGGACGGGGGATAGCACAGATACGCAGTATTTT
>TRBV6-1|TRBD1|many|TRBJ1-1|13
CASKRQGAAEAFF
TGTGCCAGCAAGAGACAGGGGGCCGCTGAAGCTTTCTTT
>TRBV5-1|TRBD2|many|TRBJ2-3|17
CASTPRLAGVSTDTQYF
TGCGCCAGCACCCCTCGGTTAGCGGGAGTGAGCACAGATACGCAGTATTTT
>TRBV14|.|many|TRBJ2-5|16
CASSQAPWTEGETQYF
TGTGCCAGCAGCCAAGCCCCATGGACGGAAGGAGAGACCCAGTACTTC
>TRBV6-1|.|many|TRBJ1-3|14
CASSETGTGNTIYF
TGTGCCAGCAGTGAAACCGGGACTGGAAACACCATATATTTT
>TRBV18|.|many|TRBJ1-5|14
CASSPGAANQPQHF
TGTGCCAGCTCACCGGGGGCAGCGAATCAGCCCCAGCATTTT
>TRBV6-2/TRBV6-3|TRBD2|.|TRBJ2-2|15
CASSHNLASGRPVFF
TGTGCCAGCAGCCATAACTTAGCCAGCGGGAGGCCGGTGTTTTTT
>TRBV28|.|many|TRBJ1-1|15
CASSLGGRPNTEAFF
TGTGCCAGCAGTTTAGGCGGCCGCCCCAACACTGAAGCTTTCTTT
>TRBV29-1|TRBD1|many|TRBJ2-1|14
CSVATGGGNNEQFF
TGCAGCGTAGCGACAGGGGGCGGTAACAATGAGCAGTTCTTC
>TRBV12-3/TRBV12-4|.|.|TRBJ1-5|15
CASSFARRGNQPQHF
TGTGCCAGCAGTTTTGCGCGCAGGGGAAATCAGCCCCAGCATTTT
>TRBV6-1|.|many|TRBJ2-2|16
CASRRGGMIRTGELFF
TGTGCCAGCCGGAGAGGTGGTATGATAAGGACCGGGGAGCTGTTTTTT
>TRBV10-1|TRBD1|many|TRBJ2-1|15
CASPGGDRVYNEQFF
TGCGCCAGCCCTGGCGGGGACAGGGTCTACAATGAGCAGTTCTTC
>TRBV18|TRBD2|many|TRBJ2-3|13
CASSPTSGDTQYF
TGTGCCAGCTCACCAACTAGCGGAGATACGCAGTATTTT
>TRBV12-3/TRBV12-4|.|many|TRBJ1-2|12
CASSYRDYGYTF
TGTGCCAGCAGTTACAGGGACTATGGCTACACCTTC
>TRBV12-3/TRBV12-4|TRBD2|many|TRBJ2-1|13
CASKGTSWNEQFF
TGTGCCAGCAAAGGGACTAGCTGGAATGAGCAGTTCTTC
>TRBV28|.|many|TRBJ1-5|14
CASLLAGGGQPQHF
TGTGCCAGCCTCCTAGCGGGTGGAGGACAGCCCCAGCATTTT
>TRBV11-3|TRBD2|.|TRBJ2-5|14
CASSPSGRKETQYF
TGTGCCAGCAGCCCGAGCGGGAGAAAGGAGACCCAGTACTTC
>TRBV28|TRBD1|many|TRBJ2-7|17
CASTLLRGTGGSYEQYF
TGTGCCAGCACCCTACTCAGGGGGACAGGGGGATCCTACGAGCAGTACTTC
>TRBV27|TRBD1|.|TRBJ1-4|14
CASSHRGNNEKLFF
TGTGCCAGCAGCCACAGGGGGAATAATGAAAAACTGTTTTTT
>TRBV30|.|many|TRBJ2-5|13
CAWVMGAGKTQYF
TGTGCCTGGGTGATGGGAGCCGGGAAGACCCAGTACTTC
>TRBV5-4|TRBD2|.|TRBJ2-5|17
CASSLVGSAGYLETQYF
TGTGCCAGCAGCTTGGTTGGTTCAGCGGGGTATCTGGAGACCCAGTACTTC
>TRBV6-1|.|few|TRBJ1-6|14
CASTRGDGNSPLHF
TGTGCCAGCACCCGGGGGGACGGAAATTCACCCCTCCACTTT
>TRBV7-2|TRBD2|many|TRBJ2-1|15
CASSLGGGLSHEQFF
TGTGCCAGCAGCTTAGGGGGAGGGCTTTCCCATGAGCAGTTCTTC
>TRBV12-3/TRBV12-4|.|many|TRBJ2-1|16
CASSLAGGSSYNEQFF
TGTGCCAGCAGTTTAGCCGGCGGCAGCTCCTACAATGAGCAGTTCTTC
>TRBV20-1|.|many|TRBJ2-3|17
CSARGGGGSGRTDTQYF
TGCAGTGCTAGAGGTGGGGGCGGGAGCGGGCGCACAGATACGCAGTATTTT